Included here is one T cell receptor (beta chain) sequence, with context. What this receptor recognizes is not known. These data come from a study of CXCR3-negative and CXCR3-positive naive CD8 T cells (dated by TCRdb to between 2018 and 2021). Context from the whole study: In total, 130 million to 150 million TRB reads were obtained, or roughly 1.5 +/- 0.3 million reads per library. Diversity and physicochemical repertoire analyses were performed on 11 donors pooled from two independent experiments. TRBV-TRBJ cluster analysis included naive subsets from about 5 donors and memory cells from 3 donors.

Each CD8+ T cell subset was flow-sorted in triplicate, and 300,000 or so cells per subset were placed directly into RLT lysis buffer. To keep memory contaminants out, a stringent definition of naive CD8+ T cells was applied: CD45RO-CCR7+CD27+CD95-. Using standard density gradient centrifugation, peripheral blood mononuclear cells were isolated from buffy coats. Naive CXCR3-negative and CXCR3-positive CD8+ T cells were flow-sorted on a FACSAria III. Total RNA was extracted from sorted cells with an RNeasy Mini Kit. General findings and caveats noted by the study authors: Because surface CD5, which has been linked to self-reactivity in mice, was comparable between naive subsets, TCR interaction strength was also inferred from TRB CDR3 physicochemical properties. Freshly isolated PBMCs were used for most assays because CXCR3 expression went down partially after cryopreservation. TRBV-TRBJ usage was similar between naive CXCR3-negative and CXCR3-positive cells from the same donor, while memory cells showed distinct patterns. Comparably high repertoire diversity was found in both naive subsets, whereas much lower repertoire diversity was found in memory CD8+ T cells. TRB CDR3s from CXCR3-positive naive cells showed higher hydrophobicity (lower Kidera factor 4), lower energy, and higher strength and volume indices than CXCR3-negative naive cells.

The CDR3 runs 13 residues from the cysteine to the phenylalanine. There is no recorded DNA. The germline V gene provides CDR1 MNHNS and CDR2 SASEGT. Sequenced on a NextSeq 550. The Human TCR Profiling Kit (MiLaboratory) was used to make UMI-labeled 5' RACE TRB cDNA libraries. cDNA synthesis used the entire amount of extracted RNA, and PCR amplification then used the entire amount of cDNA produced. Libraries were prepared in parallel with an identical number of PCR cycles. Regarding the original processing steps: With a minimum of two reads required per UMI, MIGEC and MiXCR pulled out about 52,000 +/- 9,100 unique UMI-labeled TRB cDNA molecules from each library. An average of around 40,000 +/- 10,000 functional in-frame TRB CDR3 nucleotide clonotypes without stop codons was found per library. After downsampling to 5000 UMI-labeled TRB molecules per sample, diversity metrics such as normalized Shannon-Wiener and Chao1 were calculated in VDJtools. VDJtools computed clonotype-size-weighted physicochemical properties of the central five CDR3 residues: interaction energy, strength, volume and Kidera factor 4. Following reprocessing of the reads by TCRdb, the data hold one row per CDR3 protein sequence and no DNA is available. The authors' filters were not applied to this entry. In this sample's table one finds tens of thousands of distinct CDR3 sequences. The ten largest clones take up approximately 1.1% of the sample.

The receptor was isolated from a human donor in good health. Some clones in this sample may be carry-over from other donors' samples. Rearrangement joined TRBV6-1 to TRBJ2-7; lacking DNA, the TRBD2 call made by TCRdb goes unchecked. Material for sequencing was naive CXCR3- CD8+ T cells from blood. Taken with the paper, the label for cell subset or site translates to: CD45RO-CCR7+CD27+CD95- naive CD8+ T cells lacking CXCR3 (TNR3-). The CDR3 amino acid sequence is: CASSVGLAYEQYF.